The 2 T cell receptor beta chains in this list originate from one sample, sequenced in a study of regulatory T cells in long-lasting Graves disease. Through Arm-PCR of CDR3 regions and iRepertoire HTBI primers, TCR beta libraries were built. TCRdb recomputed calls from the multiplex PCR reads with MiXCR, one row per CDR3 protein. The sample lists about 470,000 distinct CDR3 sequences, roughly 20% seen once, with under 9% in the top ten. As to time point: persistent/refractory GD, antithyroid drugs over 5 years with positive TRAb. RNA from PBMCs was the source of the TCR library. Specimen: peripheral blood mononuclear cells (PBMCs), collected when the disease was refractory, from a patient treated with antithyroid drugs. Receptor source: a female donor with Graves disease.

The rearrangement links TRBV15 to TRBJ1-1, with D possibly matching TRBD1 (6 bases). Trimming stripped 4 bases from V and 7 bases from J, with 10 bases between. The germline CDR1 and CDR2 sequences are LNHNV and YYDKDF (reference sequence). The CDR3 loop spans 12 amino acids. CDR3 amino acids: CATSTGGSEAFF. The CDR3 DNA is TGTGCCACCAGCACGGGGGGCAGTGAAGCTTTCTTT. The full variable domain, its missing parts supplied by reference TRBV15 and TRBJ1-1, is DAMVIQNPRYQVTQFGKPVTLSCSQTLNHNVMYWYQQKSSQAPKLLFHYYDKDFNNEADTPDNFQSRRPNTSFCFLDIRSPGLGDTAMYLCATSTGGSEAFFGQGTRLTVV.

J is TRBJ2-1 and V is TRBV7-9, with D possibly being TRBD1 or TRBD2 (5 bases each). The CDR3 has 15 residues. The ends were cut back, 8 bases at V and 5 bases at J, with 19 bases in the middle. Germline values: CDR1 SEHNR, CDR2 FQNEAQ (reference sequence). CDR3 coding DNA: TGTGCCAGCTCCTACGAGGGGCTGCTGGACAATGAGCAGTTCTTC. It is translated as CASSYEGLLDNEQFF. Based on the CDR3 plus reference TRBV7-9 and TRBJ2-1, the full variable domain is DTGVSQNPRHKITKRGQNVTFRCDPISEHNRLYWYRQTLGQGPEFLTYFQNEAQLEKSRLLSDRFSAERPKGSFSTLEIQRTEQGDSAMYLCASSYEGLLDNEQFFGPGTRLTVL.